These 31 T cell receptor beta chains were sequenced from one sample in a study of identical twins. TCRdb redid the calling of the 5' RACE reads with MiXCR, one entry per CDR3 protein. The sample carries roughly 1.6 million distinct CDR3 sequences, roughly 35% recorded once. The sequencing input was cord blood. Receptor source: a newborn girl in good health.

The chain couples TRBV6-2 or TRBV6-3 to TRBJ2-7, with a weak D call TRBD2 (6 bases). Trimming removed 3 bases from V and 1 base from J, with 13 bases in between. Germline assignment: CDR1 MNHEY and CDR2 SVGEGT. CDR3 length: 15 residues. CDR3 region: CASSYFAGPSYEQYF. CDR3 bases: TGTGCCAGCAGTTATTTTGCGGGGCCTTCCTACGAGCAGTACTTC.

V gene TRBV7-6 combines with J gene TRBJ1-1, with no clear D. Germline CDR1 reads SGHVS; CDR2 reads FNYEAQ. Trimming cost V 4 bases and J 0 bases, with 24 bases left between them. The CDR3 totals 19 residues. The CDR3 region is CASSSPRGLPYIMNTEAFF. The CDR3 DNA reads TGTGCCAGCAGCTCTCCCCGCGGGCTCCCCTATATCATGAACACTGAAGCTTTCTTT.

The CDR3 spells CSARPLSSYNEQYF. CDR3 nucleotides: TGCAGTGCTAGGCCTCTCAGCTCCTACAATGAGCAGTACTTC. The genes are TRBV20-1 and TRBJ2-1; D unresolved. The J call may be incorrect, as the DNA end agrees better with TRBJ2-7. Germline CDR1 and CDR2: DFQATT and SNEGSKA (reference sequence). This CDR3 is 14 amino acids long.

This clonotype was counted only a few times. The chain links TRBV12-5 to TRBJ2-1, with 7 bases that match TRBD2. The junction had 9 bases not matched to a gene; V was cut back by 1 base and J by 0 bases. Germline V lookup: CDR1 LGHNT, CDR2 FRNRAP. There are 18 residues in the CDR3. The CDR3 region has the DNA TGTGCTAGTGGTTTGGCCCTCTTGGGGGGGGGCTCCTACAATGAGCAGTTCTTC. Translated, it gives CASGLALLGGGSYNEQFF.

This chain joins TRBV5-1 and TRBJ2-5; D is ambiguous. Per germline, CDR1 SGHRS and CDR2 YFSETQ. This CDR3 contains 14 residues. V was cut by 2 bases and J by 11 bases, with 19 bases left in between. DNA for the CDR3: TGCGCCAGCAGCTTAGCTAGTCGAATCGATGAGCAGTACTTC. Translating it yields CASSLASRIDEQYF.

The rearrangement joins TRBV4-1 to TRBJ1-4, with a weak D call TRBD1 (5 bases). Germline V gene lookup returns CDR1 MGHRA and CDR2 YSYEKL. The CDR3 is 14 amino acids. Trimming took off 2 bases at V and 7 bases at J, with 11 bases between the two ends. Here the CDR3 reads CASSQWGLSEKLFF. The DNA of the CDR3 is TGCGCCAGCAGCCAATGGGGCCTTTCTGAAAAACTGTTTTTT.

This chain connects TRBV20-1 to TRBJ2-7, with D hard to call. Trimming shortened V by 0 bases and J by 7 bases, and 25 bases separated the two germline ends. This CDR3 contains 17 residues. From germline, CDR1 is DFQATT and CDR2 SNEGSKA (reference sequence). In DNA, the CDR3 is TGCAGTGCTAGAGATGGTCGCGCCAACCGGAAATTTAATGAGCAGTACTTC. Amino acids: CSARDGRANRKFNEQYF.

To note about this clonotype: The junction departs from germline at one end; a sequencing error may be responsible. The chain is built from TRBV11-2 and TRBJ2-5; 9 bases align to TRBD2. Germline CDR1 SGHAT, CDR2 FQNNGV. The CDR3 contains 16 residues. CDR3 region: CASSRRTSAYQETQYF. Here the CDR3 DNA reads TGTGCCAGCAGCCGAAGGACTAGCGCCTATCAAGAAACCCAGTACTTC.

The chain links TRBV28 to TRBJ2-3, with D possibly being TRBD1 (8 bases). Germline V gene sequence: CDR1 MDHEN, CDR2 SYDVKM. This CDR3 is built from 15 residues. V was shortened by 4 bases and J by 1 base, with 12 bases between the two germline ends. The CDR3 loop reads CASSSAGQGTDTQYF. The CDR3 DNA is TGTGCCAGCAGTTCAGCGGGACAGGGCACAGATACGCAGTATTTT.

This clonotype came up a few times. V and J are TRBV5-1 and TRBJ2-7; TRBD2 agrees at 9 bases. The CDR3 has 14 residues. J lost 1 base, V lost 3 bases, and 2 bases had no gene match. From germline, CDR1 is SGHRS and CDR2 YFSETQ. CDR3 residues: CASSSSGISYEQYF. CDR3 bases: TGCGCCAGCAGCTCTAGCGGGATATCCTACGAGCAGTACTTC.

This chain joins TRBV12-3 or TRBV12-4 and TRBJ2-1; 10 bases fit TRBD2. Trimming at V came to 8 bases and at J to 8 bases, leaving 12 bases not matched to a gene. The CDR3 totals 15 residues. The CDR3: CASVGLAGVNDEQFF. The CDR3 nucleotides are TGTGCCAGCGTAGGGCTAGCGGGAGTAAACGATGAGCAGTTCTTC.

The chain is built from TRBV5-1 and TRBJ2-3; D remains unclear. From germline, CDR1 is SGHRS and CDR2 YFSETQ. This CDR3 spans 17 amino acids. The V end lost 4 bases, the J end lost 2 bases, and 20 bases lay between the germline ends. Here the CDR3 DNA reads TGCGCCAGCAGCGGCAGAGACACCGTTTTTTCCACAGATACGCAGTATTTT. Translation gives CASSGRDTVFSTDTQYF.

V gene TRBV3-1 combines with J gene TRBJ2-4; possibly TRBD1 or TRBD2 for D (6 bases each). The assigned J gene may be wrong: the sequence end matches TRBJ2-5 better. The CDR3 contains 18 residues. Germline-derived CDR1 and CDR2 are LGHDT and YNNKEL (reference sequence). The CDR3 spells CASSPATGAGLLQETQYF. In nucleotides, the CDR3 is TGTGCCAGCAGCCCAGCGACGGGGGCTGGGCTCCTTCAAGAGACCCAGTACTTC.

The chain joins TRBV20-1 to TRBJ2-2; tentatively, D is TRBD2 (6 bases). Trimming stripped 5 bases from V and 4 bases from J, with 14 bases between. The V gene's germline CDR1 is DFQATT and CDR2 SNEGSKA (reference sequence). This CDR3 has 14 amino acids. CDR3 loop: CSAWDGRGTGELFF. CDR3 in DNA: TGCAGTGCTTGGGACGGGCGGGGCACCGGGGAGCTGTTTTTT.

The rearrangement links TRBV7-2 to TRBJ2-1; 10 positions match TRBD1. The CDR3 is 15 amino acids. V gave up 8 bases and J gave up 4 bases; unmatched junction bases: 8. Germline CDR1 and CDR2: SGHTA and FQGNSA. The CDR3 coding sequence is TGTGCCAGCGGCCCTTTGGACAGGGGGTACAATGAGCAGTTCTTC. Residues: CASGPLDRGYNEQFF.

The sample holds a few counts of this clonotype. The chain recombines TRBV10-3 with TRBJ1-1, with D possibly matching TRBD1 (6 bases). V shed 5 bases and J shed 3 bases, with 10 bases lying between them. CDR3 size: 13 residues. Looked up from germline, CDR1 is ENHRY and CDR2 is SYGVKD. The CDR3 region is CAISPNRDTEAFF. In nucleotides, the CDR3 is TGTGCCATCAGTCCTAACAGGGACACTGAAGCTTTCTTT.

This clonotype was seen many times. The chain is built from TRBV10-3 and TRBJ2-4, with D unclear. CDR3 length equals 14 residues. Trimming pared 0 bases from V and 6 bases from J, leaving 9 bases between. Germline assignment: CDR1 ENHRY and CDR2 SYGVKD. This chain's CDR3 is CAISESAVGNIQYF. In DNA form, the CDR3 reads TGTGCCATCAGTGAGTCAGCAGTGGGAAACATTCAGTACTTC.

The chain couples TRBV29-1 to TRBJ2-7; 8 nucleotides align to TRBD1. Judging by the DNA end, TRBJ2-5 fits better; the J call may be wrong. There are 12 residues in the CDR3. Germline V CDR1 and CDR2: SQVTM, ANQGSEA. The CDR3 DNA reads TGCAGCGTTTCGACAGGGGTGGAGACCCAGTACTTC. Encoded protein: CSVSTGVETQYF.

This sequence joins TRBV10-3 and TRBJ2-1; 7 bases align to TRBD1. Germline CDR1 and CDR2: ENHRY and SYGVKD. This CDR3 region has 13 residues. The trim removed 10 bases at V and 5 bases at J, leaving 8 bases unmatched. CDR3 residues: CATSGQKDNEQFF. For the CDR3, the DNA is TGTGCCACCTCGGGACAGAAAGACAATGAGCAGTTCTTC.

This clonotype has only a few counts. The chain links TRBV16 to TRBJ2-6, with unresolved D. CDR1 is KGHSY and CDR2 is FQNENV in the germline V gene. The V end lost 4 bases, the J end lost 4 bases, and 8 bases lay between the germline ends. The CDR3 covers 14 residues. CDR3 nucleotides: TGTGCCAGCAGCCCCCCGGAGGGGGCCAACGTCCTGACTTTC. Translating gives CASSPPEGANVLTF.

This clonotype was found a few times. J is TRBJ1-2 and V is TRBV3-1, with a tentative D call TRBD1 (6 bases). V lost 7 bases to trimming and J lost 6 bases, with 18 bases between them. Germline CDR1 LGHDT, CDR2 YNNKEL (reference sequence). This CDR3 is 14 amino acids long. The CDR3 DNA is TGTGCCAGCACCGCACGGGGGGCTCTGAATGGCTACACCTTC. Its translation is CASTARGALNGYTF.

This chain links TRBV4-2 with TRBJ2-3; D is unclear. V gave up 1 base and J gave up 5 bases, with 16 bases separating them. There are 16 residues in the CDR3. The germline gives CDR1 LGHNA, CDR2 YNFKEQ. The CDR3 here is CASSQGVTGLGDTQYF. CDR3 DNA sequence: TGTGCCAGCAGCCAAGGCGTTACGGGTTTGGGAGATACGCAGTATTTT.

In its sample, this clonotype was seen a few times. Written as DNA, the CDR3 is TGTGCCAGCAGTTTCACTGGACAGGGATCCATGAACACTGAAGCTTTCTTT. Translation: CASSFTGQGSMNTEAFF. V usage is TRBV28 and J usage is TRBJ1-1; 8 bases agree with TRBD1. The V and J ends lost 3 bases and 0 bases, in that order; junction bases with no gene match: 9. CDR3 length: 17 residues. Germline V gene sequence: CDR1 MDHEN, CDR2 SYDVKM.

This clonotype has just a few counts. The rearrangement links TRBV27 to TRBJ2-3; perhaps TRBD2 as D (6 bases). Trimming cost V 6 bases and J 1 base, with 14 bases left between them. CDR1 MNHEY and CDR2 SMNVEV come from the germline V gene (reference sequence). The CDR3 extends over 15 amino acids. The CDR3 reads CASSPVASGTDTQYF. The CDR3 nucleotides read TGTGCCAGCAGCCCGGTAGCTAGCGGCACAGATACGCAGTATTTT.

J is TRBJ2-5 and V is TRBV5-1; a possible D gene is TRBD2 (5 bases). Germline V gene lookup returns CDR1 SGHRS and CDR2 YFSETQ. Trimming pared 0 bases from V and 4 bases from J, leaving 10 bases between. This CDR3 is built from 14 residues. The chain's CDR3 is CASSLELGRETQYF. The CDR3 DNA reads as TGCGCCAGCAGCTTGGAACTAGGGCGAGAGACCCAGTACTTC.

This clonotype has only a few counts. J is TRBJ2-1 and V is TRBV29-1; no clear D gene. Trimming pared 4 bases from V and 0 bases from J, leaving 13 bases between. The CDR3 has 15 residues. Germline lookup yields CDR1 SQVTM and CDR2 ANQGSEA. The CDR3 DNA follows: TGCAGCGTTGTGGTGACCCGAAGCTCCTACAATGAGCAGTTCTTC. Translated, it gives CSVVVTRSSYNEQFF.

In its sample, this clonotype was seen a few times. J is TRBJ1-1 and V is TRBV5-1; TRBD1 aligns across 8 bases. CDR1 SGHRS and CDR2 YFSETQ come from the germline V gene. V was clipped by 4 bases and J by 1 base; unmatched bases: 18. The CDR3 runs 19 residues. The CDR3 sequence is CASSPTPRTGFVRNTEAFF. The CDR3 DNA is TGCGCCAGCAGCCCGACCCCGAGGACAGGGTTTGTAAGGAACACTGAAGCTTTCTTT.

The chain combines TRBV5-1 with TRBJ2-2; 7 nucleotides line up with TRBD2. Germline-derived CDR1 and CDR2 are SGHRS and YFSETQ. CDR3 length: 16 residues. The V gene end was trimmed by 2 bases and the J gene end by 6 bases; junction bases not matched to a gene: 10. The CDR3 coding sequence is TGCGCCAGCAGCTTCCCGAGCGGGAATTCGGCCGGGGAGCTGTTTTTT. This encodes CASSFPSGNSAGELFF.

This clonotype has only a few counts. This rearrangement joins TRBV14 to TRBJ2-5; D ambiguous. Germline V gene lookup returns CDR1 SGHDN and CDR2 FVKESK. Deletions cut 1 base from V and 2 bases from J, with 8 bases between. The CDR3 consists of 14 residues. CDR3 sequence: CASSQGWLQETQYF. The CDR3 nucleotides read TGTGCCAGCAGCCAAGGGTGGCTTCAAGAGACCCAGTACTTC. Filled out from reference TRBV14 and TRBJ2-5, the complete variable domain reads EAGVTQFPSHSVIEKGQTVTLRCDPISGHDNLYWYRRVMGKEIKFLLHFVKESKQDESGMPNNRFLAERTGGTYSTLKVQPAELEDSGVYFCASSQGWLQETQYFGPGTRLLVL.

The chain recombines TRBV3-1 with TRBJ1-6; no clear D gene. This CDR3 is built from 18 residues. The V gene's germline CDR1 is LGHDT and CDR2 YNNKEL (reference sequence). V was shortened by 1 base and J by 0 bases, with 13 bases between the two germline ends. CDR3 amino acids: CASSQGRRTSSYNSPLHF. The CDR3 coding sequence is TGTGCCAGCAGCCAAGGTCGGCGGACGAGCTCCTATAATTCACCCCTCCACTTT.

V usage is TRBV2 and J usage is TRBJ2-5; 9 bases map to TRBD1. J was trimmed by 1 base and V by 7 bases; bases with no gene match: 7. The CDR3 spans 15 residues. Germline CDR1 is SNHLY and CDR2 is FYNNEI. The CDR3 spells CASKPPTGGQETQYF. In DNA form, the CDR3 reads TGTGCCAGCAAGCCCCCGACAGGGGGCCAAGAGACCCAGTACTTC.